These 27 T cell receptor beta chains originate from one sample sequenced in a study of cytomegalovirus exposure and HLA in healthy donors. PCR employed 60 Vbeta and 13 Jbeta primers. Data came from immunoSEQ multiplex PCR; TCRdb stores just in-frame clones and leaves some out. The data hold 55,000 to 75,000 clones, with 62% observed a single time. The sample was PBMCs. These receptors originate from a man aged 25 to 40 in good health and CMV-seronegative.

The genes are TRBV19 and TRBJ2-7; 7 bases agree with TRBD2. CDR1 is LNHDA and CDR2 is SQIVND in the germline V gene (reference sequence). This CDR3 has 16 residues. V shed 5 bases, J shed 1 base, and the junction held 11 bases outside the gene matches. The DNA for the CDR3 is TGTGCCAGTAGTCGAGACCCTAGCGGCGATTCCTACGAGCAGTACTTC. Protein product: CASSRDPSGDSYEQYF.

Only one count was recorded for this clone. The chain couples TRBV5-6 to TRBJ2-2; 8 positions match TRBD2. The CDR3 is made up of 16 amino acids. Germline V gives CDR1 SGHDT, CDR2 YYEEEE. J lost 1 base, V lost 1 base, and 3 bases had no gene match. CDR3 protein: CASSLHLAGNTGELFF. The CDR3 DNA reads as TGTGCCAGCAGCTTGCATCTAGCGGGGAACACCGGGGAGCTGTTTTTT.

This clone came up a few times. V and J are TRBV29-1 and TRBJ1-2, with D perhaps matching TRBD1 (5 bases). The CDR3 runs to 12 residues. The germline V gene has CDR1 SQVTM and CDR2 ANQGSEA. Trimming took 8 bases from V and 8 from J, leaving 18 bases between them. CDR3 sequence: CSTGPGRGGYTF. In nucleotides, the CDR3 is TGCAGCACCGGGCCCGGACGGGGGGGCTACACCTTC.

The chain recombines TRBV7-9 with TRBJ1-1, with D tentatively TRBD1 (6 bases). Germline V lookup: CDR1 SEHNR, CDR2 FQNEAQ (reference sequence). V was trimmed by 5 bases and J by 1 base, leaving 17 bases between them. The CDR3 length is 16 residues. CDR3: CASSPSGGGTNTEAFF. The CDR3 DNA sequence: TGTGCCAGCAGCCCGTCGGGGGGCGGGACGAACACTGAAGCTTTCTTT.

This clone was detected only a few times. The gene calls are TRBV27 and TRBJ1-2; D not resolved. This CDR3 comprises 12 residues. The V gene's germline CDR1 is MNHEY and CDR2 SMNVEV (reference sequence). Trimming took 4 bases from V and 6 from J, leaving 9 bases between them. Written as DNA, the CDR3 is TGTGCCAGCAGTTCCAGGCCAGATGGCTACACCTTC. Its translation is CASSSRPDGYTF.

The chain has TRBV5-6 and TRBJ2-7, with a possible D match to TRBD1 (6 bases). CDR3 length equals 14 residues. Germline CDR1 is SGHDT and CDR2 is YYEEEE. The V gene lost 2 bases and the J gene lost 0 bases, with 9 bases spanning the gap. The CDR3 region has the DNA TGTGCCAGCAGCTTCCAGGGGAGCTCCTACGAGCAGTACTTC. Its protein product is CASSFQGSSYEQYF.

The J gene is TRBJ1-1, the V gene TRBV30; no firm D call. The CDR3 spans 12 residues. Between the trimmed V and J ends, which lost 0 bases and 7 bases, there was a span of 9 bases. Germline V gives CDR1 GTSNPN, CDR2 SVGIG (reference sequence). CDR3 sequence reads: CAWSVIQSEAFF. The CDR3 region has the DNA TGTGCCTGGAGTGTGATACAAAGTGAAGCTTTCTTT.

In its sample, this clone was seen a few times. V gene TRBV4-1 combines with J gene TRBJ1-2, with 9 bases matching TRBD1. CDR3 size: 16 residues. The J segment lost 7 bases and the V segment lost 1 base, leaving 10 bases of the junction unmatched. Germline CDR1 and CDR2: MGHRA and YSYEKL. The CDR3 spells CASSQGDRVTASGYTF. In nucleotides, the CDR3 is TGCGCCAGCAGCCAAGGGGACAGGGTAACTGCGAGTGGCTACACCTTC.

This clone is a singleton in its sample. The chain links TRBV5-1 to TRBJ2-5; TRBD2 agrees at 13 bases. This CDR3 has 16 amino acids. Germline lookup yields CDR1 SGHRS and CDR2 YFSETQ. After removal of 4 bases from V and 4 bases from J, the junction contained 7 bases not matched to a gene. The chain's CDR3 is CASSDTSGGGGETQYF. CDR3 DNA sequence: TGCGCCAGCAGCGATACTAGCGGGGGGGGAGGAGAGACCCAGTACTTC. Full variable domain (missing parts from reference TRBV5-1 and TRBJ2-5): KAGVTQTPRYLIKTRGQQVTLSCSPISGHRSVSWYQQTPGQGLQFLFEYFSETQRNKGNFPGRFSGRQFSNSRSEMNVSTLELGDSALYLCASSDTSGGGGETQYFGPGTRLLVL.

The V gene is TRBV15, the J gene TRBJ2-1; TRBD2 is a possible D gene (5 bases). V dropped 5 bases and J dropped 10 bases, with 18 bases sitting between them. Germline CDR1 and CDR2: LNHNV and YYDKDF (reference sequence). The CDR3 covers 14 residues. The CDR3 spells CATSSRFSASEQFF. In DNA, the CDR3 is TGTGCCACCAGCTCCCGATTTAGCGCCTCCGAGCAGTTCTTC.

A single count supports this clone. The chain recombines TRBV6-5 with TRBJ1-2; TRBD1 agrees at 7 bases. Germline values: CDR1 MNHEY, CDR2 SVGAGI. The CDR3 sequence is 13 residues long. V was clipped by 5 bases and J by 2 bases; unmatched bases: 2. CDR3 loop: CASSPRGNYGYTF. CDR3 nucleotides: TGTGCCAGCAGTCCCAGGGGGAACTATGGCTACACCTTC.

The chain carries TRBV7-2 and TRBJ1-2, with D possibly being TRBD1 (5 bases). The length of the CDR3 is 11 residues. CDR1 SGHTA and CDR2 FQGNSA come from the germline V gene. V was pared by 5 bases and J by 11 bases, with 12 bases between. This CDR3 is CASSLLTAYTF. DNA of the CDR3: TGTGCCAGCAGCCTTCTGACAGCTTACACCTTC.

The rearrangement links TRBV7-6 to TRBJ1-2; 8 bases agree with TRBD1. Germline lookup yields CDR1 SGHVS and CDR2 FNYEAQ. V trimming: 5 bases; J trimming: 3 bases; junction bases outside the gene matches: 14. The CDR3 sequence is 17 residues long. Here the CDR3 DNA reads TGTGCCAGCAGCCTTGAGGACAGGGAGGTTATCGACTATGGCTACACCTTC. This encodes CASSLEDREVIDYGYTF.

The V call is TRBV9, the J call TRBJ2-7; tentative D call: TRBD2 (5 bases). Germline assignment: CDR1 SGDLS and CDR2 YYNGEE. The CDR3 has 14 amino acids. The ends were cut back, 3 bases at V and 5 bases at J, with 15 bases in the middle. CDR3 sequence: CASSGASRGNEQYF. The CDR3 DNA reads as TGTGCCAGCAGCGGAGCTAGCCGGGGTAACGAGCAGTACTTC.

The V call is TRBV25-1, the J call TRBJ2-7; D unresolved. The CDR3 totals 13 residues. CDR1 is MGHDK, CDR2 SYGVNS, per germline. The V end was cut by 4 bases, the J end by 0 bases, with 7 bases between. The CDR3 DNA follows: TGTGCCAGCAGTGGGCAGGTCTCCTACGAGCAGTACTTC. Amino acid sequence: CASSGQVSYEQYF.

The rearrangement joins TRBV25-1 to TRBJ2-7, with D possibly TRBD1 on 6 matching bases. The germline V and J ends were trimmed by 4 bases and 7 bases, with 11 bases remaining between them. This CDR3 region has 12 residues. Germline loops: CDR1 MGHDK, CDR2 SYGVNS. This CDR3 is CASSVTGKEQYF. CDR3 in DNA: TGTGCCAGCAGTGTTACAGGGAAAGAGCAGTACTTC.

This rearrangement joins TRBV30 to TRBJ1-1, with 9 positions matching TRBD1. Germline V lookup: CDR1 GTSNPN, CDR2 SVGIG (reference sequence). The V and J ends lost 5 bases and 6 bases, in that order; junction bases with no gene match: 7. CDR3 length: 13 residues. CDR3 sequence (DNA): TGTGCCTGGGCTTCACAGGGGGCATCTGAAGCTTTCTTT. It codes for CAWASQGASEAFF.

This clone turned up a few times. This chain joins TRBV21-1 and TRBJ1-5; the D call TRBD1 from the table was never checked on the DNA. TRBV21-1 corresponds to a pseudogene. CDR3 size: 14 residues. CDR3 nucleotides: TGTGCCAGCAGCAGACAGGGTTGCAATCAGCCCCAGCATTTT. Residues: CASSRQGCNQPQHF.

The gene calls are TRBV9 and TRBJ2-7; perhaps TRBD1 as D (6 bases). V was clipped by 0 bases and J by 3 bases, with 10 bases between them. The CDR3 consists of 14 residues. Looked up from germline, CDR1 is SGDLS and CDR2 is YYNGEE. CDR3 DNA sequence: TGTGCCAGCAGCGTAGGCGGCAGGGGCTACGAGCAGTACTTC. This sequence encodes CASSVGGRGYEQYF.

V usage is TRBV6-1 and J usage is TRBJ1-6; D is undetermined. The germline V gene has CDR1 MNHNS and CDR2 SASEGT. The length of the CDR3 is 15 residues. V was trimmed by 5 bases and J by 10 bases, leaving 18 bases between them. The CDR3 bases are TGTGCCAGCAGTCCCCCGCGAGAGAATCGCTCACCCCTCCACTTT. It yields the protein CASSPPRENRSPLHF.

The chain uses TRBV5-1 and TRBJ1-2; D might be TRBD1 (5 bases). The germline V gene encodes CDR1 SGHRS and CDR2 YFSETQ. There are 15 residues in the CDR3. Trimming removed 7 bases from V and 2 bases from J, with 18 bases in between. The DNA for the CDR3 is TGCGCCAGCCGGTACCAGGGTACCTGGAACTATGGCTACACCTTC. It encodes CASRYQGTWNYGYTF.

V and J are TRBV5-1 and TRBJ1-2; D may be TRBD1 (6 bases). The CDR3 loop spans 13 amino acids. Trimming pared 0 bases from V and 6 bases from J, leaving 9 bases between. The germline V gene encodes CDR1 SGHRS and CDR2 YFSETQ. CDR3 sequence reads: CASSLVSGDGYTF. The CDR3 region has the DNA TGCGCCAGCAGCTTGGTATCAGGGGATGGCTACACCTTC.

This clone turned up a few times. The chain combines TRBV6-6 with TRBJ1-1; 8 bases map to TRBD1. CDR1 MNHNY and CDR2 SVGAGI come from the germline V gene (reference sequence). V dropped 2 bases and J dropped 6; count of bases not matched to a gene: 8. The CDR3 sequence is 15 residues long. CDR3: CASSYLGQGDAEAFF. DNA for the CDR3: TGTGCCAGCAGTTACCTTGGACAGGGTGACGCTGAAGCTTTCTTT.

As DNA, the CDR3 is TGTGCCAGCAGCCAAAGAGGGACAGAGAATAATTCACCCCTCCACTTT. This codes for CASSQRGTENNSPLHF. The rearrangement uses TRBV14 and TRBJ1-6; 7 bases fit TRBD1. Losses at the gene ends were 2 bases for V and 5 bases for J; bases not matched to a gene: 6. The CDR3 totals 16 residues. Germline V gene sequence: CDR1 SGHDN, CDR2 FVKESK.

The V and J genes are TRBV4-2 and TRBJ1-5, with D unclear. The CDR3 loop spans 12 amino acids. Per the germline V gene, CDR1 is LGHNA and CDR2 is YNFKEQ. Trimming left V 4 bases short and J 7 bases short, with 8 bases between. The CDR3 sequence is CASSPTGQPQHF. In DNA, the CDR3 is TGTGCCAGCAGCCCAACCGGGCAGCCCCAGCATTTT.

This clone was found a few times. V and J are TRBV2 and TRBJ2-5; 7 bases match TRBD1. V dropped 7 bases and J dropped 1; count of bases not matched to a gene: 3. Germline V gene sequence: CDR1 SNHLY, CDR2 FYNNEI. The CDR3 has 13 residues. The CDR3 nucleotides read TGTGCCAGCAATTGGGACAGCCAAGAGACCCAGTACTTC. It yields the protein CASNWDSQETQYF.

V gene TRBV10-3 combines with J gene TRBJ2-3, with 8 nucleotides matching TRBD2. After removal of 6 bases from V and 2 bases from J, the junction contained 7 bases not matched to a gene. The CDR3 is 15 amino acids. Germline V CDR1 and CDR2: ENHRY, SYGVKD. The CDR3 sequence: CAIRAQRGNTDTQYF. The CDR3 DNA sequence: TGTGCCATCAGGGCCCAGCGGGGGAACACAGATACGCAGTATTTT.